This T cell receptor beta chain was identified in a study of blood T cell repertoires in COVID-19. Germline CDR1 MGHDK, CDR2 SYGVNS. CDR3 size: 14 residues. Trimming took 1 base from V and 9 from J, leaving 13 bases between them. This table comes from immunoSEQ multiplex PCR, and its TCRdb copy is limited to in-frame clones, with some not included. The data contain 360,000 or so clones, roughly four fifths of them singletons. Participant-reported clinical history was the basis for cohort assignment. V is TRBV25-1 and J is TRBJ2-4; D is undetermined. The sequenced sample consisted of PBMCs or T cells enriched from blood (not recorded which). The source of this sequence is a woman in her fifties or sixties who had recovered from COVID-19. DNA for the CDR3: TGTGCCAGCAGTGAATTTCACGGTTCGAGCATTCAGTACTTC. This translates into CASSEFHGSSIQYF.